The rows below give T cell receptor beta chains drawn from one sample of a study of response to subunit inactivated influenza vaccine. TCRdb reanalysed the RT-PCR reads using MiXCR and keeps one entry per CDR3 protein. The profile shows hundreds of thousands of distinct CDR3 sequences, 10% to 15% of them singletons. Material: PBMCs from blood, obtained on the day of vaccination. All receptors come from a man aged 45-65 years who received an inactivated influenza vaccine. Each CDR3 is given with its conserved first and last residue. The D gene is left open where the match is weak. A row's size may be missing; if present it is once, few, many or a size class.

V,J,size,D,CDR3,DNA
TRBV7-2,TRBJ2-5,.,TRBD2,CASSLTGTSQETQYF,TGTGCCAGCAGCTTAACAGGGACTAGCCAAGAGACCCAGTACTTC
TRBV20-1,TRBJ1-5,.,.,CSARVFAGADQPQHF,TGCAGTGCTAGAGTCTTTGCGGGGGCGGATCAGCCCCAGCATTTT
TRBV11-3,TRBJ2-1,few,TRBD2,CASSLGLAKNEQFF,TGTGCCAGCAGCTTGGGACTAGCGAAAAATGAGCAGTTCTTC
TRBV20-1,TRBJ1-4,.,.,CSAKGELPFNEKLFF,TGCAGTGCCAAAGGGGAGTTACCCTTTAATGAAAAACTGTTTTTT
TRBV7-9,TRBJ2-1,many,.,CASSLVRVADEQFF,TGTGCCAGCAGCTTAGTCAGGGTTGCCGATGAGCAGTTCTTC
TRBV11-2,TRBJ2-1,few,TRBD2,CASSLKAGGPHEQFF,TGTGCCAGCAGCTTAAAGGCGGGGGGGCCCCATGAGCAGTTCTTC
TRBV7-8,TRBJ1-4,many,.,CASSGTIPHEKLFF,TGTGCCAGCAGTGGAACGATCCCGCATGAAAAACTGTTTTTT
TRBV30,TRBJ2-3,few,TRBD2,CAWSVGAGATDTQYF,TGTGCCTGGAGTGTCGGAGCGGGAGCCACAGATACGCAGTATTTT
TRBV7-9,TRBJ2-5,.,TRBD1,CASSLGTGGLQETQYF,TGTGCCAGCAGCTTAGGCACAGGGGGCCTCCAAGAGACCCAGTACTTC
TRBV6-2/TRBV6-3,TRBJ2-5,.,.,CASSYSLAQETQYF,TGTGCCAGCAGTTACTCTCTAGCGCAGGAGACCCAGTACTTC
TRBV28,TRBJ1-2,.,TRBD1,CASSPQGQLYGYTF,TGTGCCAGCAGTCCCCAGGGACAGCTCTATGGCTACACCTTC
TRBV11-2,TRBJ2-3,few,.,CASSLMATDTQYF,TGTGCCAGCAGCTTGATGGCCACAGATACGCAGTATTTT
TRBV12-5,TRBJ2-3,few,TRBD2,CASGSPVYREAPDTQYF,TGTGCTAGTGGTTCTCCAGTATACCGGGAGGCCCCAGATACGCAGTATTTT
TRBV5-5,TRBJ2-7,few,.,CASSFSQGVYYEQYF,TGTGCCAGCAGCTTCTCGCAGGGCGTATACTACGAGCAGTACTTC
TRBV3-1,TRBJ2-7,.,.,CASSQASSPSYEQYF,TGTGCCAGCAGCCAAGCTAGCTCTCCCTCCTACGAGCAGTACTTC
TRBV27,TRBJ2-7,.,.,CASSLGGVNEQYF,TGTGCCAGCAGTTTGGGCGGGGTGAACGAGCAGTACTTC
TRBV20-1,TRBJ2-7,few,.,CSATTGISYEQYF,TGCAGTGCTACAACAGGGATCTCCTACGAGCAGTACTTC
TRBV18,TRBJ1-1,.,.,CASSQMDTEAFF,TGTGCCAGCTCACAGATGGACACTGAAGCTTTCTTT
TRBV2,TRBJ2-3,.,.,CASSEADGYTQYF,TGTGCCAGCAGTGAAGCTGACGGGTATACGCAGTATTTT
TRBV7-9,TRBJ2-2,.,.,CASSPGQTTNTGELFF,TGTGCCAGCAGCCCAGGACAGACCACGAACACCGGGGAGCTGTTTTTT
TRBV20-1,TRBJ2-2,many,.,CSARKGPGELFF,TGCAGTGCTAGAAAGGGACCCGGGGAGCTGTTTTTT
TRBV7-9,TRBJ2-3,.,TRBD2,CASSLDTLAVSTDTQYF,TGTGCCAGCAGCTTAGATACCCTAGCGGTTAGCACAGATACGCAGTATTTT
TRBV20-1,TRBJ1-5,many,.,CSARRGHMNQPQHF,TGCAGTGCTAGGAGGGGACATATGAACCAGCCCCAGCATTTT
TRBV7-3,TRBJ1-1,many,.,CASSPNRGNTEAFF,TGTGCCAGCAGCCCCAATAGGGGAAACACTGAAGCTTTCTTT
TRBV28,TRBJ2-5,few,TRBD1,CASSFLGRGREETQYF,TGTGCCAGCAGTTTTCTTGGCAGGGGGCGCGAAGAGACCCAGTACTTC
TRBV5-1,TRBJ2-2,.,.,CASSARDNTGELFF,TGCGCCAGCAGCGCACGGGACAACACCGGGGAGCTGTTTTTT
TRBV6-1,TRBJ2-2,many,.,CASSPWFGLANTGELFF,TGTGCCAGCAGCCCCTGGTTCGGGTTAGCGAACACCGGGGAGCTGTTTTTT
TRBV29-1,TRBJ1-1,few,.,CSVWEGNTEAFF,TGCAGCGTTTGGGAAGGGAACACTGAAGCTTTCTTT